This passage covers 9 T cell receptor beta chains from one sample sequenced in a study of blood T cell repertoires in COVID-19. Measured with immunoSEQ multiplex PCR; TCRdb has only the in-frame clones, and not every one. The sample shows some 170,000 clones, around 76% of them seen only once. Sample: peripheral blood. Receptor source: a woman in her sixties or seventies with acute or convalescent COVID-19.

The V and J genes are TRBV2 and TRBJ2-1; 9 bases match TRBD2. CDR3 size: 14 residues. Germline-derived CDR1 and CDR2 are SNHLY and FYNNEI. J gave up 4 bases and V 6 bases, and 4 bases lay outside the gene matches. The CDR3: CASRGLAGYNEQFF. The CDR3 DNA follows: TGTGCCAGCAGAGGGCTAGCGGGGTACAATGAGCAGTTCTTC.

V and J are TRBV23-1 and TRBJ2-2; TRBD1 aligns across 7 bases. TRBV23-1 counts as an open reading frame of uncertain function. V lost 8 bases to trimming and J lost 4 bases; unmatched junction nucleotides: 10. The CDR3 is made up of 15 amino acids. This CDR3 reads CASAKSTGSTGELFF. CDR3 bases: TGCGCCAGCGCTAAATCGACAGGGTCCACCGGGGAGCTGTTTTTT.

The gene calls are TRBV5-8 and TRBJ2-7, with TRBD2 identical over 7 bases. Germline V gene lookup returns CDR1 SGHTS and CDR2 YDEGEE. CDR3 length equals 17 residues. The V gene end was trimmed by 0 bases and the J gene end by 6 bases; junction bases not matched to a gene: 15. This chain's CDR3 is CASSLGSGTYLSSEQYF. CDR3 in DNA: TGTGCCAGCAGCTTGGGCAGCGGGACGTACCTTTCATCCGAGCAGTACTTC.

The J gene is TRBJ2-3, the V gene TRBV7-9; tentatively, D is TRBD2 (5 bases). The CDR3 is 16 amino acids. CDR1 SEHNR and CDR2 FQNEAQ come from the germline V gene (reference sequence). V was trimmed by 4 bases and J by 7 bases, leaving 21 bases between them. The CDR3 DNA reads TGTGCCAGCAGCTCTAGGCAGGAGGCCCACCGATATACGCAGTATTTT. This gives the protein CASSSRQEAHRYTQYF.

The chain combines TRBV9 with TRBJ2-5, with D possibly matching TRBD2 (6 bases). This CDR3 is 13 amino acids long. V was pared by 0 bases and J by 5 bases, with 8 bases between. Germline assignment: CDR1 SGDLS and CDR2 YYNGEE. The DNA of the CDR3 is TGTGCCAGCAGCGTAGCGGCGGGGGAGACCCAGTACTTC. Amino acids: CASSVAAGETQYF.

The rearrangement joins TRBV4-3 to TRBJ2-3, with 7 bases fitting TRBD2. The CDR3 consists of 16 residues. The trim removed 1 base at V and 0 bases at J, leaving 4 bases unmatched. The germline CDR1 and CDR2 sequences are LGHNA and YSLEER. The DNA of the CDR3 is TGCGCCAGCAGCCAAGGACTAGCTTCGAGCACAGATACGCAGTATTTT. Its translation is CASSQGLASSTDTQYF.

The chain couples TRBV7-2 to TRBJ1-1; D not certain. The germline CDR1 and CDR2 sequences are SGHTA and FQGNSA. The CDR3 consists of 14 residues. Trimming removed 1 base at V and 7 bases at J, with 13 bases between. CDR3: CASSLDFRGDEAFF. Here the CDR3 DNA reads TGTGCCAGCAGCTTAGATTTCCGTGGAGATGAAGCTTTCTTT.

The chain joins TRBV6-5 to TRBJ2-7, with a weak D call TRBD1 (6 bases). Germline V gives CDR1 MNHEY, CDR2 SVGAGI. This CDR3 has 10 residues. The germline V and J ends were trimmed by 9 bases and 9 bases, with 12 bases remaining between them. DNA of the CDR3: TGTGCCAGACTACTGACAGGGCAGTACTTC. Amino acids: CARLLTGQYF.

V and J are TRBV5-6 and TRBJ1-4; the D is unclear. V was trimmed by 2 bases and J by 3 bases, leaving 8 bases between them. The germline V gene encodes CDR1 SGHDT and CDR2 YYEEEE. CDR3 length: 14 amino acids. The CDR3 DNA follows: TGTGCCAGCAGCTTCCTGCAGTCTAATGAAAAACTGTTTTTT. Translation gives CASSFLQSNEKLFF.